This T cell receptor (beta chain) was documented in a study of T cells in Graves' hyperthyroidism and ophthalmopathy. Whole-study context: Peripheral blood samples were taken at initial diagnosis, prior to any treatment.

This CDR3 is 15 amino acids long. Germline CDR1 is SGHAT and CDR2 is FQNNGV. V shed 5 bases, J shed 3 bases, and the junction held 8 bases outside the gene matches. From RNA transcripts, TCR beta CDR3 regions were amplified. An initial round of RT-PCR targeting the TCR CDR3 relied on the HTBI primer set. Via MiXCR, TCRdb re-called the multiplex PCR reads, giving one row per CDR3 protein. The repertoire has 730,000 or so distinct CDR3 sequences, over 15% of them found once; the top ten carry roughly a sixth. The sample taken for sequencing was blood. V gene TRBV11-2 combines with J gene TRBJ2-7; 9 positions agree with TRBD1. This sequence was found in a woman aged 50 to 60 with Graves' hyperthyroidism that later progressed to Graves' ophthalmopathy. The CDR3 spells CASSPTGTGLYEQYF. The CDR3 bases are TGTGCCAGCAGCCCGACCGGGACAGGGCTCTACGAGCAGTACTTC.